This T cell receptor beta chain is drawn from a study of CD8 T cells in ankylosing spondylitis. Study-wide results and limits: The study identified a TCR beta motif of under ten highly homologous variants that appeared characteristic of ankylosing spondylitis blood.

MiXCR, applied by TCRdb to the 5' RACE reads, yields one record per CDR3 protein. Of 700,000 to 850,000 distinct CDR3 sequences in the sample, 10% to 15% were seen once. In regard to this clonotype: Its antigen is undetermined.

The CDR3 runs 18 residues. CDR1 and CDR2 from the germline V gene are LNHNV and YYDKDF (reference sequence). V dropped 3 bases and J dropped 0; count of bases not matched to a gene: 5. The chain joins TRBV15 to TRBJ2-2, with TRBD1 matching over 12 bases. The clonotype originates from a male donor with ankylosing spondylitis. The material sequenced was blood, either unsorted or a sorted T cell fraction (not recorded which). CDR3 sequence (DNA): TGTGCCACCAGCAGTGCCGGGACAGGGGGCGCGAACACCGGGGAGCTGTTTTTT. Its protein is CATSSAGTGGANTGELFF.